The 16 T cell receptor beta chains reported below all come from one sample, sequenced in a study of spatial heterogeneity in lung cancer. TCRdb analysed the 5' RACE reads with MiXCR anew, one entry per CDR3 protein. The table has approximately 92,000 distinct CDR3 sequences, about 12% seen once. Documented time point: sample taken at primary tumor resection. Tumor, nontumor lung or frozen PBMC supplied whole RNA that was sequenced unsorted. The material sequenced was PBMCs, taken at surgery. The receptors shown here come from a male donor with early-stage non-small cell lung cancer.

As DNA, the CDR3 is TGTGCCAGCTCACCATCGAAAGGCAGTGAGCAGTTCTTC. Translation gives CASSPSKGSEQFF. The J gene is TRBJ2-1, the V gene TRBV18; D is undetermined. Trimming cost V 2 bases and J 9 bases, with 11 bases left between them. CDR3 length: 13 residues. The germline V gene encodes CDR1 KGHSH and CDR2 LQKENI.

On this clonotype itself: A clone one base away is much larger, so this may be a read error. This chain joins TRBV20-1 and TRBJ2-3; 8 bases agree with TRBD2. This CDR3 is 13 amino acids long. Germline V gives CDR1 DFQATT, CDR2 SNEGSKA (reference sequence). CDR3 region: CSARLAGTDKQYF. The DNA of the CDR3 is TGCAGTGCTAGACTAGCGGGTACAGATAAGCAGTATTTT.

The V gene is TRBV9, the J gene TRBJ2-7, with 8 bases matching TRBD2. The CDR3 totals 14 residues. The V gene's germline CDR1 is SGDLS and CDR2 YYNGEE. V shed 2 bases, J shed 2 bases, and the junction held 3 bases outside the gene matches. The CDR3 DNA is TGTGCCAGCAGCGTCAGCGGGAGAACCTACGAGCAGTACTTC. Protein sequence: CASSVSGRTYEQYF.

The rearrangement joins TRBV6-2 or TRBV6-3 to TRBJ2-7; D remains ambiguous. V lost 0 bases and J 0 bases, leaving 15 bases between the germline ends. This CDR3 contains 17 residues. Germline lookup yields CDR1 MNHEY and CDR2 SVGEGT. The CDR3: CASSYSSTGPSSYEQYF. CDR3 DNA sequence: TGTGCCAGCAGTTACTCGTCCACCGGACCCAGCTCCTACGAGCAGTACTTC.

The rearrangement joins TRBV6-2 or TRBV6-3 to TRBJ2-7; D is uncertain. The length of the CDR3 is 14 residues. Germline CDR1 MNHEY, CDR2 SVGEGT. The germline V and J ends were trimmed by 5 bases and 2 bases, with 13 bases remaining between them. CDR3 coding DNA: TGTGCCAGCAGTCCTGGAGCGCATACCTACGAGCAGTACTTC. Encoded protein: CASSPGAHTYEQYF.

This clonotype was picked up a small number of times. V usage is TRBV5-1 and J usage is TRBJ2-5, with D hard to call. Germline CDR1 is SGHRS and CDR2 is YFSETQ. There are 14 residues in the CDR3. V was pared by 1 base and J by 5 bases, with 12 bases between. CDR3 nucleotides: TGCGCCAGCAGCTTGCTTGGCATCCAGGAGACCCAGTACTTC. Amino acids: CASSLLGIQETQYF.

The chain links TRBV7-9 to TRBJ1-4; D unclear. This CDR3 contains 15 residues. V lost 5 bases and J lost 0, with 10 bases in between. Germline V CDR1 and CDR2: SEHNR, FQNEAQ (reference sequence). CDR3 sequence: CASSLERSTNEKLFF. CDR3 nucleotide sequence: TGTGCCAGCAGCCTTGAGAGGTCAACTAATGAAAAACTGTTTTTT.

This clonotype was picked up many times. The chain is built from TRBV3-1 and TRBJ1-6, with TRBD1 matching over 7 bases. This CDR3 has 12 residues. The J segment lost 19 bases and the V segment lost 0 bases, leaving 6 bases of the junction unmatched. Germline V gene sequence: CDR1 LGHDT, CDR2 YNNKEL (reference sequence). CDR3 loop: CASSQDRGTAHF. CDR3 nucleotides: TGTGCCAGCAGCCAAGATCGCGGGACAGCTCACTTT.

This clonotype was picked up many times. V and J are TRBV28 and TRBJ2-7; D not certain. Trimming removed 8 bases from V and 2 bases from J, with 16 bases in between. From germline, CDR1 is MDHEN and CDR2 SYDVKM. CDR3 length equals 14 residues. The CDR3 loop reads CASVPATPAYEQYF. The DNA for the CDR3 is TGTGCCAGCGTCCCGGCTACCCCAGCCTACGAGCAGTACTTC. The whole variable domain, remainder taken from reference TRBV28 and TRBJ2-7, is DVKVTQSSRYLVKRTGEKVFLECVQDMDHENMFWYRQDPGLGLRLIYFSYDVKMKEKGDIPEGYSVSREKKERFSLILESASTNQTSMYLCASVPATPAYEQYFGPGTRLTVT.

This clonotype was seen only a few times. The J gene is TRBJ1-1, the V gene TRBV6-5, with TRBD1 as a possible D gene (6 bases). Germline V gene lookup returns CDR1 MNHEY and CDR2 SVGAGI. The CDR3 consists of 16 residues. Trimming shortened V by 6 bases and J by 5 bases, and 22 bases separated the two germline ends. The CDR3 DNA reads as TGTGCCAGCAGGCTAGGACTAGGCAGGGGAAGGACTGAAGCTTTCTTT. This gives the protein CASRLGLGRGRTEAFF.

At least ten counts were recorded for this clonotype. This rearrangement joins TRBV6-5 to TRBJ2-7; TRBD2 might be the D (6 bases). V was shortened by 7 bases and J by 3 bases, with 13 bases between the two germline ends. The CDR3 covers 13 residues. Per germline, CDR1 MNHEY and CDR2 SVGAGI. The CDR3 here is CASIPGVIYEQYF. The DNA for the CDR3 is TGTGCCAGCATCCCGGGAGTAATCTACGAGCAGTACTTC.

This clonotype occurred a few times. The rearrangement uses TRBV21-1 and TRBJ2-7; the D call TRBD2 from the table was never checked on the DNA. TRBV21-1 constitutes a pseudogene. The CDR3 is 15 amino acids. CDR3 nucleotide sequence: TGTGCCAGCAGCCAGGGCCCACCTGAGGGGTACGAGCAGTACTTC. It translates to CASSQGPPEGYEQYF.

This clonotype was observed a few times. The chain has TRBV20-1 and TRBJ1-1, with 8 bases fitting TRBD1. Looked up from germline, CDR1 is DFQATT and CDR2 is SNEGSKA (reference sequence). The trim removed 3 bases at V and 6 bases at J, leaving 12 bases unmatched. The length of the CDR3 is 15 residues. CDR3: CSASSGGPRGAEAFF. In DNA, the CDR3 is TGCAGTGCTAGCTCAGGGGGCCCTCGGGGGGCTGAAGCTTTCTTT.

The chain links TRBV24-1 to TRBJ2-1, with 8 bases lining up with TRBD1. Germline V CDR1 and CDR2: KGHDR, SFDVKD. The CDR3 is 15 amino acids. V was pared by 4 bases and J by 7 bases, with 8 bases of the junction left unmatched. The CDR3 loop is CATSDPRTGSNEQFF. In nucleotides, the CDR3 is TGTGCCACCAGTGACCCCCGGACAGGGTCGAATGAGCAGTTCTTC.

This clonotype has just one count. This chain links TRBV23-1 with TRBJ2-7; D is ambiguous. TRBV23-1 is an ORF; its function is uncertain. Between the trimmed V and J ends, which lost 3 bases and 3 bases, there was a span of 6 bases. The CDR3 loop spans 12 amino acids. CDR3 residues: CASSHDGYEQYF. The CDR3 coding sequence is TGCGCCAGCAGTCATGACGGCTACGAGCAGTACTTC.

This clonotype was seen more than once but under ten times. This sequence joins TRBV4-3 and TRBJ2-6, with 7 bases lining up with TRBD1. The germline V gene encodes CDR1 LGHNA and CDR2 YSLEER. This CDR3 is built from 16 residues. Trimming cost V 3 bases and J 3 bases; bases outside gene matches: 5. The chain's CDR3 is CASSQHTGVGANVLTF. The CDR3 DNA reads as TGCGCCAGCAGCCAGCACACAGGGGTTGGGGCCAACGTCCTGACTTTC.